The present T cell receptor (beta chain) was sequenced within a study of T cells after posttransplantation cyclophosphamide. This clone was found once. Its antigen is as yet unknown. The table came from immunoSEQ multiplex PCR; TCRdb's copy has only in-frame clones and leaves some out. The sample has some 7,000 clones; 92% are singletons. Whole-study findings and limits: Recipient CMV seropositivity and CMV reactivation strongly tracked TRB clonality.

A marrow graft followed busulfan-fludarabine conditioning, with cyclophosphamide on days +3 and +4. The input for sequencing was PBMCs, taken approximately 190 weeks after allogeneic stem cell transplant with posttransplant cyclophosphamide. The sequence derives from a female patient aged 50-59 years who received an allogeneic stem cell transplant from a related donor, was CMV-positive, and had no GVHD. These T cells may partly come from the graft donor.

CDR3: CASSHRDRDEKLFF. The CDR3 DNA reads TGTGCCAGCTCGCACCGGGACAGGGATGAAAAACTGTTTTTT. This chain joins TRBV18 and TRBJ1-4; 9 bases match TRBD1. V lost 6 bases and J lost 6; bases outside the gene matches: 5. This CDR3 region has 14 residues. The germline CDR1 and CDR2 sequences are KGHSH and LQKENI.